This TCR beta chain is drawn from a study of beta chain features in type 1 diabetes. Study-wide points: VDJ junctions in type 1 diabetes patients carried more deletions and fewer insertions. Type 1 diabetes patients had TCRB CDR3s that were shorter (moderately but significantly so) in all four CD4+ subsets.

Expressed TCRB transcripts were sequenced, since all the RNA that had been isolated was reverse transcribed. Repertoires were generated with immunoSEQ multiplex PCR, while TCRdb's copy carries only in-frame clones and drops some. Among 300,000 to 350,000 clones listed, approximately 15% were seen once. This clone was counted between two and nine times. The antigen is unknown. V was pared by 5 bases and J by 6 bases, with 17 bases between. The CDR3 length is 14 residues. CDR1 is SGHAT, CDR2 FQNNGV, per germline. The V gene is TRBV11-2, the J gene TRBJ2-7; D perhaps matches TRBD2 (5 bases). This clonotype was obtained from a woman younger than 30 with type 1 diabetes. The material sequenced was naive CD4+ T cells from blood. DNA of the CDR3: TGTGCCAGCAGCAACCTCGAGGGAGTTCGCGAGCAGTACGTC. It encodes CASSNLEGVREQYV.